Listed below are T cell receptor beta chains from one sample, sequenced in a study of shared clonotypes between healthy human individuals. Libraries were prepared by immunoSEQ multiplex PCR; TCRdb keeps only in-frame clonotypes and omits some of them. The sample shows fewer than 1 million clones, around 96% of them seen only once. The sample comprised naive CD8+ T cells sorted from blood. These TCRs come from a man aged 25-45 years in good health. Both conserved end residues are trimmed from each CDR3. The order of the fields is J gene, V gene, clone size, CDR3 protein. Size is omitted from some rows. Given values are once, few, many or a class for expanded clones.

j_call: TRBJ2-1
v_call: TRBV29-1
clone_size: -
cdr3_aa: SVVLASPNEQF

j_call: TRBJ1-1
v_call: TRBV7-9
clone_size: once
cdr3_aa: ASSAGPNTEAF

j_call: TRBJ2-1
v_call: TRBV5-1
clone_size: -
cdr3_aa: ASSLGLAGERWNEQF

j_call: TRBJ1-2
v_call: TRBV5-1
clone_size: -
cdr3_aa: ASTTDSDNYYGYT

j_call: TRBJ2-3
v_call: TRBV7-2
clone_size: -
cdr3_aa: ASSLPPKTVYSTDTQY

j_call: TRBJ2-1
v_call: TRBV10-3
clone_size: -
cdr3_aa: AISETGGNEQF

j_call: TRBJ2-1
v_call: TRBV6-4
clone_size: -
cdr3_aa: ASSDWADPYNEQF

j_call: TRBJ2-1
v_call: TRBV4-1
clone_size: -
cdr3_aa: ASSQVLSGRYEQF

j_call: TRBJ2-7
v_call: TRBV5-1
clone_size: few
cdr3_aa: ASSRTGGRNEQY

j_call: TRBJ2-5
v_call: TRBV4-1
clone_size: -
cdr3_aa: ASGRQGYGETQY

j_call: TRBJ2-7
v_call: TRBV7-9
clone_size: once
cdr3_aa: ASSQTTVSEPY

j_call: TRBJ2-7
v_call: TRBV7-2
clone_size: -
cdr3_aa: ASSLALNELAGDEQY

j_call: TRBJ2-5
v_call: TRBV10-3
clone_size: -
cdr3_aa: AISGSGETQY

j_call: TRBJ2-7
v_call: TRBV7-8
clone_size: once
cdr3_aa: ASSLARQGAREQY

j_call: TRBJ2-3
v_call: TRBV12-5
clone_size: -
cdr3_aa: ASGLVDSPGTDTQY

j_call: TRBJ2-7
v_call: TRBV5-1
clone_size: -
cdr3_aa: ASSLSGYEQY

j_call: TRBJ1-1
v_call: TRBV29-1
clone_size: -
cdr3_aa: SVVVRDWYTEAF

j_call: TRBJ2-1
v_call: TRBV7-9
clone_size: -
cdr3_aa: ASSPKESVSSYNEQF

j_call: TRBJ2-7
v_call: TRBV19
clone_size: -
cdr3_aa: ASTQGTAAIYEQY